This entry lists 9 T cell receptor beta chains sequenced from one sample in a study of blood T cell repertoires in COVID-19. The table came from immunoSEQ multiplex PCR; TCRdb's copy has only in-frame clones and leaves some out. The table has 84,000 or so clones, roughly 80% seen once. The sample consisted of peripheral blood. Receptors originate from a man older than 75 with active or convalescent COVID-19.

This rearrangement joins TRBV7-8 to TRBJ1-3, with D unclear. Germline CDR1 and CDR2: SGHVS and FQNEAQ. The V end was cut by 8 bases, the J end by 0 bases, with 14 bases between. CDR3 length: 15 amino acids. CDR3 region: CASSLNRRSGNTIYF. CDR3 nucleotides: TGTGCCAGCTCCTTGAACAGACGCTCTGGAAACACCATATATTTT. Combining the CDR3 with reference TRBV7-8 and TRBJ1-3 gives the whole variable domain GAGVSQSPRYKVAKRGQDVALRCDPISGHVSLFWYQQALGQGPEFLTYFQNEAQLDKSGLPSDRFFAERPEGSVSTLKIQRTQQEDSAVYLCASSLNRRSGNTIYFGEGSWLTVV.

The sample holds one count of this clone. CDR3 loop: CASRGSRQILTGELFF. DNA for the CDR3: TGTGCCAGTAGAGGGAGCAGACAAATACTGACCGGGGAGCTGTTTTTT. J is TRBJ2-2 and V is TRBV19; D is perhaps TRBD2 (5 bases). V lost 6 bases and J 5 bases, leaving 19 bases between the germline ends. Per germline, CDR1 LNHDA and CDR2 SQIVND (reference sequence). This CDR3 spans 16 amino acids.

This clone was observed a few times. The gene calls are TRBV13 and TRBJ1-4; 9 bases agree with TRBD1. V gave up 7 bases and J gave up 5 bases; unmatched junction bases: 8. Germline-derived CDR1 and CDR2 are PRHDT and FYEKMQ (reference sequence). CDR3 length: 15 amino acids. The CDR3 DNA follows: TGTGCCAGCACCACATACGGGACAGGGAATGAAAAACTGTTTTTT. Protein sequence: CASTTYGTGNEKLFF.

The rearrangement links TRBV4-2 to TRBJ2-3; TRBD2 matches at 7 bases. Losses at the gene ends were 7 bases for V and 8 bases for J; bases not matched to a gene: 12. Germline CDR1 and CDR2: LGHNA and YNFKEQ. CDR3 length: 14 residues. CDR3 coding DNA: TGTGCCAGCACAAGACTAGCAGCTGCCTCTACGCAGTATTTT. It is translated as CASTRLAAASTQYF.

The rearrangement joins TRBV7-9 to TRBJ2-3; D uncertain. V was pared by 3 bases and J by 10 bases, with 8 bases between. Germline V gene lookup returns CDR1 SEHNR and CDR2 FQNEAQ (reference sequence). This CDR3 region has 11 residues. The CDR3 loop reads CASSLLSAQYF. Written as DNA, the CDR3 is TGTGCCAGCAGCTTGTTAAGCGCGCAGTATTTT.

The chain is built from TRBV19 and TRBJ1-4; possibly TRBD1 for D (5 bases). V was clipped by 6 bases and J by 4 bases, with 9 bases between them. CDR3 size: 13 residues. Germline CDR1 LNHDA, CDR2 SQIVND (reference sequence). Here the CDR3 DNA reads TGTGCCAGTAGCACGACAGTTAATGAAAAACTGTTTTTT. Its translation: CASSTTVNEKLFF.

This chain joins TRBV6-5 and TRBJ2-1; 8 bases are shared with TRBD2. Trimming cost V 6 bases and J 5 bases; bases outside gene matches: 9. Germline V gene sequence: CDR1 MNHEY, CDR2 SVGAGI. The CDR3 sequence is 15 residues long. In DNA, the CDR3 is TGTGCCAGCAGAGGCGGGACTAGTAAGGACAATGAGCAGTTCTTC. Translation: CASRGGTSKDNEQFF.

The chain has TRBV7-2 and TRBJ2-5; TRBD2 might be the D (6 bases). V was cut by 4 bases and J by 9 bases, with 21 bases left in between. The CDR3 covers 15 residues. The V gene's germline CDR1 is SGHTA and CDR2 FQGNSA. CDR3 sequence (DNA): TGTGCCAGCAGCTCCCAGCGGGCCGATAGATTTGCCCAGTACTTC. This sequence encodes CASSSQRADRFAQYF.

V is TRBV15 and J is TRBJ2-5, with TRBD2 matching over 9 bases. Germline CDR1 reads LNHNV; CDR2 reads YYDKDF (reference sequence). V lost 0 bases and J lost 3; bases outside the gene matches: 2. This CDR3 is built from 15 residues. The CDR3 region is CATSRDPSGEETQYF. The CDR3 DNA sequence: TGTGCCACCAGCAGAGACCCTAGCGGGGAAGAGACCCAGTACTTC.